This T cell receptor (beta chain) was observed in a study of post-analysis software for immune sequencing data. Study as a whole: Some patients lacked subtype; others had relapsing-remitting, secondary progressive or progressive-relapsing disease. Overall study findings and caveats: Five or six TRBV segments were more frequent in patients than controls; TRBV5-6, TRBV5-1 and TRBV20-1 belonged to this group. In multiple sclerosis, normalized Chao1 diversity was significantly below that of controls. Batch-matched samples strongly co-clustered by F measure.

Trimming at V came to 3 bases and at J to 6 bases, leaving 6 bases not matched to a gene. Germline V CDR1 and CDR2: LNHNV, YYDKDF (reference sequence). This CDR3 spans 15 amino acids. Comment on this clonotype: Its target is unknown.

TCR beta cDNA libraries had unique molecular identifiers. Each CDR3 protein is one row after TCRdb ran MiXCR on the PCR reads. Of 600,000 to 700,000 distinct CDR3 sequences listed, roughly three fifths are singletons. The sample consisted of blood. The receptor was derived from a girl aged 2 to 10 with multiple sclerosis. V usage is TRBV15 and J usage is TRBJ1-5, with 9 bases that match TRBD1. The CDR3 nucleotides are TGTGCCACCAGCAGCGGACAGGGGCGGGTTCAGCCCCAGCATTTT. This gives the protein CATSSGQGRVQPQHF.